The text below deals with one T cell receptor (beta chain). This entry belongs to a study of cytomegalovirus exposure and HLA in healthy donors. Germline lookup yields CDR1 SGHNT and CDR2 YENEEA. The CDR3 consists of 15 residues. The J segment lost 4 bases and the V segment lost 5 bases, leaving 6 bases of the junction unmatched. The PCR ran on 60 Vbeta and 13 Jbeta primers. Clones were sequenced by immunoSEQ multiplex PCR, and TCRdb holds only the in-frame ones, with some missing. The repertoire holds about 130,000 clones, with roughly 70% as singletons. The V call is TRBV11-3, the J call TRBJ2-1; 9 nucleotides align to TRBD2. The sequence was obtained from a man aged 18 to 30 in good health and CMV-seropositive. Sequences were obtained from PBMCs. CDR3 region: CASSVQTSGYNEQFF. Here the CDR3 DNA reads TGTGCCAGCAGCGTACAAACTAGCGGGTACAATGAGCAGTTCTTC. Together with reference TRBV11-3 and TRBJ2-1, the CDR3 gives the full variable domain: EAGVVQSPRYKIIEKKQPVAFWCNPISGHNTLYWYLQNLGQGPELLIRYENEEAVDDSQLPKDRFSAERLKGVDSTLKIQPAELGDSAVYLCASSVQTSGYNEQFFGPGTRLTVL.